This TCR beta chain was identified during a study of blood T cell repertoires in COVID-19. Turning to the study itself: Collection of acute and convalescent COVID-19 samples took place in the United States, Italy and Spain. T cells, B-cell-depleted T cells, or PBMCs supplied cDNA or gDNA.

V was cut by 8 bases and J by 1 base, with 15 bases left in between. The length of the CDR3 is 14 residues. Germline CDR1 MNHEY, CDR2 SMNVEV (reference sequence). Per the original data handling: Estimation of nucleated cell counts was performed using reference gene primer amplification. Profiling relied on immunoSEQ multiplex PCR, and the TCRdb table lists in-frame clones only, not all of them. The DNA gave D and trimming, while V, J and clone size come from that table. The table includes a few hundred thousand clones, about 87% detected once. The sequenced material came from peripheral blood. The chain joins TRBV27 to TRBJ2-7; tentatively, D is TRBD2 (5 bases). The TCR comes from a woman under 40 who had recovered from COVID-19. CDR3 residues: CASRRDIASYEQYF. The CDR3 DNA is TGTGCCAGCCGACGGGATATTGCTTCCTACGAGCAGTACTTC.